What follows are 22 T cell receptor beta chains derived from one specimen sequenced in a study of T cell changes during pregnancy in multiple sclerosis. Measured with immunoSEQ multiplex PCR; TCRdb has only the in-frame clones, and not every one. The repertoire holds roughly 23,000 clones, with about 88% as singletons. The sample consisted of CD4+ T cells from peripheral blood mononuclear cells, taken in the second trimester of pregnancy. These receptors were obtained from a female donor in good health, enrolled as a control in a pregnancy study.

This chain joins TRBV28 and TRBJ1-1, with D possibly matching TRBD1 (6 bases). Germline CDR1 and CDR2: MDHEN and SYDVKM. V was pared by 6 bases and J by 7 bases, with 15 bases between. There are 13 residues in the CDR3. The CDR3 loop is CASSLVDSREAFF. Written as DNA, the CDR3 is TGTGCCAGCAGCCTAGTGGACAGCCGTGAAGCTTTCTTT.

This clone appeared a few times. The chain joins TRBV19 to TRBJ2-2; maybe TRBD2 (5 bases). Germline CDR1 reads LNHDA; CDR2 reads SQIVND (reference sequence). V lost 3 bases to trimming and J lost 5 bases, with 10 bases between them. The CDR3 runs to 14 residues. CDR3 sequence: CASSIRGITGELFF. The CDR3 nucleotides are TGTGCCAGTAGTATTCGAGGGATAACCGGGGAGCTGTTTTTT. Looking up the rest from reference TRBV19 and TRBJ2-2 gives the full variable domain: DGGITQSPKYLFRKEGQNVTLSCEQNLNHDAMYWYRQDPGQGLRLIYYSQIVNDFQKGDIAEGYSVSREKKESFPLTVTSAQKNPTAFYLCASSIRGITGELFFGEGSRLTVL.

This clone came up a few times. The rearrangement joins TRBV11-2 to TRBJ2-2; no reliable D call. Germline assignment: CDR1 SGHAT and CDR2 FQNNGV. V gave up 2 bases and J gave up 6 bases, with 7 bases separating them. This CDR3 spans 13 amino acids. The CDR3 is CASSLLASGELFF. The CDR3 region has the DNA TGTGCCAGCAGCTTACTGGCATCCGGGGAGCTGTTTTTT.

The rearrangement uses TRBV6-5 and TRBJ2-7; 12 positions agree with TRBD1. The V and J ends lost 4 bases and 4 bases, in that order; junction bases with no gene match: 8. The CDR3 spans 16 residues. Germline V lookup: CDR1 MNHEY, CDR2 SVGAGI. CDR3 region: CASSSPGTGGRYEQYF. CDR3 bases: TGTGCCAGCAGTTCCCCCGGGACAGGGGGCCGGTACGAGCAGTACTTC.

V usage is TRBV2 and J usage is TRBJ1-1; 9 nucleotides line up with TRBD1. Germline V gives CDR1 SNHLY, CDR2 FYNNEI. Germline trimming cut 6 bases from V and 6 bases from J; bases unmatched to any gene: 8. This CDR3 has 14 residues. The CDR3: CASRIQGARAEAFF. In DNA form, the CDR3 reads TGTGCCAGCAGGATACAGGGGGCGAGGGCTGAAGCTTTCTTT.

The rearrangement links TRBV10-3 to TRBJ1-5; D uncertain. The CDR3 contains 12 residues. Per the germline V gene, CDR1 is ENHRY and CDR2 is SYGVKD. V gave up 3 bases and J gave up 6 bases, with 6 bases separating them. The CDR3 bases are TGTGCCATCAGTGATGGAGTTCAGCCCCAGCATTTT. This encodes CAISDGVQPQHF.

The chain has TRBV11-2 and TRBJ1-6; unclear D gene. The CDR3 is made up of 13 amino acids. Germline loops: CDR1 SGHAT, CDR2 FQNNGV. Trimming removed 3 bases from V and 5 bases from J, with 5 bases in between. CDR3 sequence reads: CASSLADNSPLHF. CDR3 nucleotides: TGTGCCAGCAGCTTGGCAGATAATTCACCCCTCCACTTT.

This rearrangement joins TRBV4-3 to TRBJ1-5, with D possibly being TRBD1 (5 bases). Germline assignment: CDR1 LGHNA and CDR2 YSLEER. The germline V and J ends were trimmed by 0 bases and 7 bases, with 16 bases remaining between them. The CDR3 has 16 amino acids. The CDR3 here is CASSQDLGGVGQPQHF. The CDR3 DNA is TGCGCCAGCAGCCAAGATCTCGGAGGGGTAGGCCAGCCCCAGCATTTT.

There are a few counts of this clone. The rearrangement uses TRBV25-1 and TRBJ1-1, with 8 bases identical to TRBD1. This CDR3 comprises 15 residues. The ends lost 4 bases at V and 1 base at J; junction bases unmatched: 5. Germline V gene sequence: CDR1 MGHDK, CDR2 SYGVNS. The CDR3 protein is CASSVPGGKNTEAFF. The CDR3 DNA reads TGTGCCAGCAGTGTACCAGGGGGCAAGAACACTGAAGCTTTCTTT. The full variable domain, with the rest looked up from reference TRBV25-1 and TRBJ1-1, is EADIYQTPRYLVIGTGKKITLECSQTMGHDKMYWYQQDPGMELHLIHYSYGVNSTEKGDLSSESTVSRIRTEHFPLTLESARPSHTSQYLCASSVPGGKNTEAFFGQGTRLTVV.

This clone was seen more than once but under ten times. The CDR3 bases are TGTGCCAGCAGCCAAGAGTCCATGCGAAACTCTGCCTCTGGAAACACCATATATTTT. Residues: CASSQESMRNSASGNTIYF. J is TRBJ1-3 and V is TRBV4-2; D is unclear. V lost 0 bases and J lost 0, with 18 bases in between. Germline lookup yields CDR1 LGHNA and CDR2 YNFKEQ. This CDR3 has 19 residues.

The chain joins TRBV6-5 to TRBJ2-7; the D gene is possibly TRBD2 (5 bases). This CDR3 spans 12 amino acids. V was pared by 6 bases and J by 0 bases, with 6 bases between. The germline V gene encodes CDR1 MNHEY and CDR2 SVGAGI. CDR3 sequence (DNA): TGTGCCAGCAGCGGGAACTCCTACGAGCAGTACTTC. Its protein product is CASSGNSYEQYF.

The sample holds one count of this clone. DNA for the CDR3: TGTGCCAGCAGTTTAACGGGACAGGGGACTTACGAGCAGTACTTC. Translated: CASSLTGQGTYEQYF. V gene TRBV28 combines with J gene TRBJ2-7; TRBD1 aligns across 10 bases. The trim removed 2 bases at V and 4 bases at J, leaving 5 bases unmatched. Germline V gene data show CDR1 as MDHEN and CDR2 as SYDVKM. This CDR3 is built from 15 residues.

This chain joins TRBV30 and TRBJ1-2, with 8 bases fitting TRBD1. Germline V CDR1 and CDR2: GTSNPN, SVGIG (reference sequence). Germline trimming cut 4 bases from V and 7 bases from J; bases unmatched to any gene: 8. CDR3 size: 13 residues. CDR3 in DNA: TGTGCCTGGAACCCAGGGGGCGCGAGTGGCTACACCTTC. The encoded protein is CAWNPGGASGYTF. Full variable domain (outside the CDR3, taken from reference TRBV30 and TRBJ1-2): SQTIHQWPATLVQPVGSPLSLECTVEGTSNPNLYWYRQAAGRGLQLLFYSVGIGQISSEVPQNLSASRPQDRQFILSSKKLLLSDSGFYLCAWNPGGASGYTFGSGTRLTVV.

The chain recombines TRBV27 with TRBJ1-1; a weak D match, TRBD1 (5 bases). This CDR3 spans 17 amino acids. V was pared by 5 bases and J by 1 base, with 20 bases between. From germline, CDR1 is MNHEY and CDR2 SMNVEV (reference sequence). CDR3 DNA sequence: TGTGCCAGCAGTCCCTTCTTTACCGGGACTTGGAACACTGAAGCTTTCTTT. Translation: CASSPFFTGTWNTEAFF.

The V and J genes are TRBV5-4 and TRBJ2-1, with 10 bases that match TRBD2. This CDR3 comprises 13 residues. Trimming at V came to 5 bases and at J to 8 bases, leaving 4 bases not matched to a gene. CDR1 and CDR2 from the germline V gene are SGHNT and YYREEE (reference sequence). The CDR3 coding sequence is TGTGCCAGCAGACCCGGACTAGCGGATGAGCAGTTCTTC. Translated, it gives CASRPGLADEQFF.

The V call is TRBV18, the J call TRBJ2-3; D is undetermined. Trimming took 3 bases from V and 2 from J, leaving 18 bases between them. Per germline, CDR1 KGHSH and CDR2 LQKENI. The CDR3 is made up of 17 amino acids. In nucleotides, the CDR3 is TGTGCCAGCTCACCTCTACTCCTGCAGGCGAACACAGATACGCAGTATTTT. Translated, it gives CASSPLLLQANTDTQYF.

The chain combines TRBV2 with TRBJ1-1; TRBD1 agrees at 12 bases. Germline CDR1 SNHLY, CDR2 FYNNEI. With 6 bases clipped from V and 8 bases from J, the junction kept 7 bases outside the gene matches. The CDR3 has 14 residues. CDR3 nucleotide sequence: TGTGCCAGCAGCGCCCCGGGACAGGGGGCCGAAGCTTTCTTT. It encodes CASSAPGQGAEAFF.

The chain couples TRBV6-5 to TRBJ2-2; D is perhaps TRBD2 (5 bases). The CDR3 length is 11 residues. Germline lookup yields CDR1 MNHEY and CDR2 SVGAGI. V gave up 5 bases and J gave up 8 bases, with 6 bases separating them. CDR3 in DNA: TGTGCCAGCAGTAGGACTGGGGAGCTGTTTTTT. Amino acids: CASSRTGELFF.

The chain is built from TRBV5-8 and TRBJ1-5; 11 bases align to TRBD1. V was clipped by 4 bases and J by 9 bases; unmatched bases: 12. The V gene's germline CDR1 is SGHTS and CDR2 YDEGEE. The length of the CDR3 is 16 residues. The CDR3 nucleotides read TGTGCCAGCAGCCTAAGGACAGGGGGCACCCTGGGGCCCCAGCATTTT. Translated: CASSLRTGGTLGPQHF. Based on the CDR3 plus reference TRBV5-8 and TRBJ1-5, the full variable domain is EAGVTQSPTHLIKTRGQQATLRCSPISGHTSVYWYQQALGLGLQFLLWYDEGEERNRGNFPPRFSGRQFPNYSSELNVNALELEDSALYLCASSLRTGGTLGPQHFGDGTRLSIL.

This sequence joins TRBV5-8 and TRBJ2-5, with a possible D match to TRBD2 (6 bases). Germline V gives CDR1 SGHTS, CDR2 YDEGEE. CDR3 length: 12 residues. The V end was cut by 2 bases, the J end by 5 bases, with 7 bases between. CDR3 in DNA: TGTGCCAGCAGCTTTGGAGGGGAGACCCAGTACTTC. Translated, it gives CASSFGGETQYF.

The V and J genes are TRBV19 and TRBJ1-5; D is undetermined. Germline CDR1 LNHDA, CDR2 SQIVND (reference sequence). V lost 5 bases and J 5 bases, leaving 16 bases between the germline ends. The CDR3 runs to 15 residues. This CDR3 reads CASSPYHRADQPQHF. The CDR3 DNA sequence: TGTGCCAGTAGTCCGTACCACAGAGCAGATCAGCCCCAGCATTTT. Filled out from reference TRBV19 and TRBJ1-5, the complete variable domain reads DGGITQSPKYLFRKEGQNVTLSCEQNLNHDAMYWYRQDPGQGLRLIYYSQIVNDFQKGDIAEGYSVSREKKESFPLTVTSAQKNPTAFYLCASSPYHRADQPQHFGDGTRLSIL.

This clone was recorded once. This chain joins TRBV9 and TRBJ2-5; 7 bases match TRBD2. The CDR3 contains 16 residues. The germline V gene encodes CDR1 SGDLS and CDR2 YYNGEE. V was clipped by 4 bases and J by 3 bases; unmatched bases: 12. CDR3 coding DNA: TGTGCCAGCAGCCCGCTACCCCTAGCGGTGAAAGAGACCCAGTACTTC. Its translation: CASSPLPLAVKETQYF.